These 28 T cell receptor beta chains were sequenced from one sample in a study of post-analysis software for immune sequencing data. General observations from the study: Controls had lower frequencies than patients of 4 or 5 TRBV segments, which included TRBV5-6, TRBV5-1 and TRBV20-1.

Their target antigens are unknown. The TCR beta cDNA libraries carried unique molecular identifiers. MiXCR, run by TCRdb on the PCR reads, gives a single entry per CDR3 protein. The sample lists roughly 620,000 distinct CDR3 sequences, 44% occurring once. The sequencing input was blood. The source of these receptors is a girl aged 10-17 years with multiple sclerosis.

This chain links TRBV12-3 or TRBV12-4 with TRBJ2-1; 10 nucleotides line up with TRBD2. CDR3 size: 16 residues. Trimming at V came to 6 bases and at J to 2 bases, leaving 7 bases not matched to a gene. The CDR3 bases are TGTGCCAGCAGGCCCTCTAGCGGGAGACCCTACAATGAGCAGTTCTTC. This codes for CASRPSSGRPYNEQFF.

The gene calls are TRBV20-1 and TRBJ2-5, with 9 bases fitting TRBD2. TRBJ2-7 explains the end of the DNA better; the J call may be wrong. This CDR3 spans 15 amino acids. Germline V lookup: CDR1 DFQATT, CDR2 SNEGSKA (reference sequence). Here the CDR3 reads CSAYHSGRAFSEQYF. CDR3 DNA: TGCAGTGCCTACCATAGCGGGAGAGCCTTTAGCGAGCAGTACTTC.

The chain combines TRBV20-1 with TRBJ2-1, with a possible D match to TRBD2 (5 bases). The V gene lost 3 bases and the J gene lost 7 bases, with 13 bases spanning the gap. CDR1 and CDR2 (germline): DFQATT, SNEGSKA (reference sequence). The CDR3 runs to 13 residues. The CDR3 nucleotides read TGCAGTGCTAGCGGGGAAGGGTTGAATGAGCAGTTCTTC. This codes for CSASGEGLNEQFF.

This clonotype was seen more than once but under ten times. J is TRBJ2-5 and V is TRBV12-3 or TRBV12-4; 7 nucleotides line up with TRBD1. This CDR3 contains 13 residues. V was pared by 6 bases and J by 4 bases, with 5 bases of the junction left unmatched. Here the CDR3 DNA reads TGTGCCAGCAGGAGACAGGGTGGAGAGACCCAGTACTTC. Residues: CASRRQGGETQYF.

The rearrangement links TRBV7-6 to TRBJ1-5; a weak D match, TRBD1 (6 bases). This CDR3 is 13 amino acids long. From germline, CDR1 is SGHVS and CDR2 FNYEAQ. Trimming stripped 5 bases from V and 6 bases from J, with 11 bases between. DNA for the CDR3: TGTGCCAGCAGCCTCTACAGGGCTCAGCCCCAGCATTTT. The encoded protein is CASSLYRAQPQHF.

The CDR3 is CASSSWAGSTDTQYF. Here the CDR3 DNA reads TGTGCCAGCAGCTCCTGGGCGGGGAGCACAGATACGCAGTATTTT. The chain uses TRBV9 and TRBJ2-3; D may be TRBD2 (6 bases). Germline V lookup: CDR1 SGDLS, CDR2 YYNGEE. Trimming left V 4 bases short and J 0 bases short, with 12 bases between. CDR3 length equals 15 residues.

This clonotype turned up a few times. The chain employs TRBV2 and TRBJ2-4; 7 positions match TRBD1. Per the germline V gene, CDR1 is SNHLY and CDR2 is FYNNEI. V lost 1 base to trimming and J lost 8 bases; unmatched junction nucleotides: 14. This CDR3 contains 17 residues. CDR3 sequence: CASSEVTVGDRGDIQYF. The DNA of the CDR3 is TGTGCCAGCAGTGAAGTCACGGTTGGGGACAGAGGGGACATTCAGTACTTC.

This clonotype was observed a handful of times. The chain combines TRBV10-3 with TRBJ2-1; 9 bases map to TRBD2. Germline loops: CDR1 ENHRY, CDR2 SYGVKD. Trimming at V came to 4 bases and at J to 7 bases, leaving 20 bases not matched to a gene. The CDR3 loop spans 19 amino acids. CDR3 amino acids: CAISAAGGRGSGRSNEQFF. The CDR3 bases are TGTGCCATCAGTGCGGCAGGGGGTAGGGGTAGCGGGAGATCAAATGAGCAGTTCTTC.

The rearrangement uses TRBV20-1 and TRBJ1-4; D not certain. Germline loops: CDR1 DFQATT, CDR2 SNEGSKA (reference sequence). V shed 3 bases and J shed 4 bases, with 12 bases lying between them. The CDR3 spans 14 residues. The CDR3 bases are TGCAGTGCTAGTACCGGGCCCAGTAATGAAAAACTGTTTTTT. Translation: CSASTGPSNEKLFF.

A note on this clonotype: The junction shows a germline mismatch at one end, possibly a read error. The J gene is TRBJ2-5, the V gene TRBV12-3 or TRBV12-4, with D perhaps assigned TRBD1 or TRBD2 (6 bases each). The CDR3 extends over 14 amino acids. CDR3 nucleotide sequence: TGTGCCGGCAGTTTAGACAGGAGGGGGGAGACCCAGTACTTC. Its protein is CAGSLDRRGETQYF.

This sequence joins TRBV12-3 or TRBV12-4 and TRBJ1-2, with 8 bases fitting TRBD1. Losses at the gene ends were 6 bases for V and 4 bases for J; bases not matched to a gene: 7. The CDR3 is made up of 14 amino acids. This CDR3 is CASRPHDRGYGYTF. DNA for the CDR3: TGTGCCAGCAGGCCCCATGACAGGGGCTATGGCTACACCTTC.

The genes are TRBV21-1 and TRBJ2-1; the tabulated D call, TRBD1, remains unverified against the DNA. TRBV21-1 is a pseudogene locus. The CDR3 extends over 14 amino acids. This chain's CDR3 is CASSSPGRGDEQFF. The CDR3 bases are TGTGCCAGCAGCTCACCGGGACGTGGGGATGAGCAGTTCTTC.

In regard to this clonotype: The junction and the germline gene differ at one end; a read error may be behind it. The chain is built from TRBV7-9 and TRBJ1-2; 9 nucleotides line up with TRBD1. This CDR3 is built from 15 residues. Germline V gene lookup returns CDR1 SEHNR and CDR2 FQNEAQ (reference sequence). This CDR3 is CAGSLTGGQGSGYTF. The CDR3 DNA sequence: TGTGCCGGCAGCCTAACGGGGGGACAGGGAAGTGGCTACACCTTC.

The V call is TRBV5-1, the J call TRBJ1-4; 9 positions match TRBD1. The V segment lost 4 bases and the J segment 7 bases; nucleotides outside the gene matches: 8. Looked up from germline, CDR1 is SGHRS and CDR2 is YFSETQ. CDR3 length equals 15 residues. The CDR3 bases are TGCGCCAGCAGCGCCTTGGGACAGGGCGCTGAAAAACTGTTTTTT. The encoded protein is CASSALGQGAEKLFF.

This clonotype has only a few counts. V usage is TRBV5-1 and J usage is TRBJ2-3; 12 nucleotides align to TRBD2. CDR3 length: 16 amino acids. V was clipped by 3 bases and J by 2 bases; unmatched bases: 4. CDR1 and CDR2 from the germline V gene are SGHRS and YFSETQ. The CDR3: CASSWTSGKSTDTQYF. The CDR3 DNA follows: TGCGCCAGCAGCTGGACTAGCGGGAAGTCCACAGATACGCAGTATTTT.

The chain carries TRBV2 and TRBJ2-7; D possibly matches TRBD1 or TRBD2 (5 bases each). The CDR3 consists of 12 residues. V gave up 6 bases and J gave up 2 bases, with 8 bases separating them. From germline, CDR1 is SNHLY and CDR2 FYNNEI. The CDR3 nucleotides are TGTGCCAGCAGGGGACGAACCTACGAGCAGTACTTC. As protein: CASRGRTYEQYF.

The CDR3 sequence is CASSGARGYNEQFF. The CDR3 bases are TGTGCCAGCAGCGGAGCTAGGGGTTACAATGAGCAGTTCTTC. The chain uses TRBV7-2 and TRBJ2-1; TRBD1 might be the D (5 bases). The CDR3 runs 14 residues. Germline V gives CDR1 SGHTA, CDR2 FQGNSA. The germline V and J ends were trimmed by 5 bases and 4 bases, with 12 bases remaining between them.

In this sample, this clonotype turned up once. One base away lies a much larger clone, so this may be a sequencing read error. The chain links TRBV7-9 to TRBJ2-1; D may be TRBD1 or TRBD2 (5 bases each). This CDR3 has 15 residues. Trimming took off 4 bases at V and 2 bases at J, with 12 bases between the two ends. Germline-derived CDR1 and CDR2 are SEHNR and FQNEAQ (reference sequence). The CDR3 DNA is TGTGCCAGCAGCTCATCGGGACCCACCTACAATGAGCAGTTCTTC. Translating it yields CASSSSGPTYNEQFF.

This chain joins TRBV7-8 and TRBJ2-1, with 8 nucleotides matching TRBD1. From germline, CDR1 is SGHVS and CDR2 FQNEAQ. The J segment lost 8 bases and the V segment lost 4 bases, leaving 10 bases of the junction unmatched. The CDR3 runs to 15 residues. The CDR3: CASSYRDRPTDEQFF. The CDR3 coding sequence is TGTGCCAGCAGCTACCGGGACAGGCCCACCGATGAGCAGTTCTTC.

This chain uses TRBV5-1 with TRBJ2-5, with D tentatively TRBD1 (6 bases). Germline V lookup: CDR1 SGHRS, CDR2 YFSETQ. The CDR3 has 15 amino acids. Trimming took off 4 bases at V and 2 bases at J, with 15 bases between the two ends. The CDR3 reads CASSPRLGQQETQYF. The CDR3, as DNA: TGCGCCAGCAGCCCTAGGCTGGGACAACAAGAGACCCAGTACTTC.

In its sample, this clonotype was seen a few times. The rearrangement links TRBV5-1 to TRBJ2-7, with TRBD1 matching 8 bases. This CDR3 contains 17 residues. V lost 4 bases and J lost 2; bases outside the gene matches: 14. In germline, CDR1 is SGHRS, CDR2 YFSETQ. This chain's CDR3 is CASSLGTGGRQTYEQYF. CDR3 bases: TGCGCCAGCAGCCTGGGGACAGGCGGACGACAGACCTACGAGCAGTACTTC.

A few counts support this clonotype. The chain links TRBV12-3 or TRBV12-4 to TRBJ2-5, with TRBD2 matching over 11 bases. CDR3 length: 16 amino acids. J was trimmed by 2 bases and V by 5 bases; bases with no gene match: 7. The CDR3 spells CASSGRGLAAQETQYF. The CDR3, as DNA: TGTGCCAGCAGTGGGCGGGGACTAGCGGCGCAAGAGACCCAGTACTTC.

This chain joins TRBV29-1 and TRBJ1-6, with 7 positions matching TRBD1. This CDR3 contains 13 residues. Germline loops: CDR1 SQVTM, CDR2 ANQGSEA. V gave up 7 bases and J gave up 8 bases; unmatched junction bases: 8. DNA for the CDR3: TGCAGCGCAACACAGGGGAATGATTCACCCCTCCACTTT. Translating gives CSATQGNDSPLHF.

This clonotype has a handful of counts. The rearrangement uses TRBV29-1 and TRBJ1-6; no definite D call. Trimming removed 8 bases from V and 0 bases from J, with 11 bases in between. Germline V gene sequence: CDR1 SQVTM, CDR2 ANQGSEA. The CDR3 is 14 residues long. The CDR3 region has the DNA TGCAGCTCGGCGGATAGCTCCTATAATTCACCCCTCCACTTT. Its translation: CSSADSSYNSPLHF.

The V gene is TRBV15, the J gene TRBJ1-2, with D maybe TRBD1 (6 bases). Germline assignment: CDR1 LNHNV and CDR2 YYDKDF (reference sequence). The CDR3 extends over 16 amino acids. The V gene lost 0 bases and the J gene lost 0 bases, with 11 bases spanning the gap. The CDR3 DNA sequence: TGTGCCACCAGCAGAGACCCAGGGGATCCTAACTATGGCTACACCTTC. This sequence encodes CATSRDPGDPNYGYTF.

The table lists this clonotype with a few counts. The chain uses TRBV7-3 and TRBJ2-5; TRBD1 agrees at 9 bases. CDR1 SGHTA and CDR2 FQGTGA come from the germline V gene. The CDR3 runs to 14 residues. Germline trimming cut 1 base from V and 6 bases from J; bases unmatched to any gene: 3. The CDR3 nucleotides are TGTGCCAGCAGCTTAATACAGGGGGCGCAGACCCAGTACTTC. It translates to CASSLIQGAQTQYF. Full variable domain (remainder filled in from reference TRBV7-3 and TRBJ2-5): GAGVSQTPSNKVTEKGKYVELRCDPISGHTALYWYRQSLGQGPEFLIYFQGTGAADDSGLPNDRFFAVRPEGSVSTLKIQRTERGDSAVYLCASSLIQGAQTQYFGPGTRLLVL.

The chain joins TRBV25-1 to TRBJ2-1; D assignment may be TRBD1 or TRBD2 (6 bases each). V was pared by 4 bases and J by 6 bases, with 25 bases between. This CDR3 contains 18 residues. The germline CDR1 and CDR2 sequences are MGHDK and SYGVNS. This CDR3 is CASSAERGDPKGGNEQFF. The CDR3 nucleotides read TGTGCCAGCAGTGCAGAAAGGGGGGACCCAAAAGGGGGCAATGAGCAGTTCTTC.

In its sample, this clonotype was seen a few times. The genes are TRBV10-3 and TRBJ2-1, with D hard to call. The V end lost 3 bases, the J end lost 5 bases, and 8 bases lay between the germline ends. Germline lookup yields CDR1 ENHRY and CDR2 SYGVKD. This CDR3 is built from 13 residues. The chain's CDR3 is CAISEGVHNEQFF. The CDR3, as DNA: TGTGCCATCAGTGAAGGAGTTCACAATGAGCAGTTCTTC.